The entry below gives a single T cell receptor (beta chain) sequence along with its context. Its antigen is still unknown. No much larger clone is present one base from it, and per-base qualities are unavailable. The cohort comprised approximately 700 healthy bone marrow donors. Cohort members were all nominally healthy when sampled, although unrecorded immune exposures were likely present. The donor tested CMV seropositive, placing the donor among the approximately 290 seropositive members of the cohort. A peripheral blood sample was collected from each donor, and TCR beta sequencing was performed on peripheral blood mononuclear cells. The Qiagen DNeasy Blood Extraction Kit was used to extract genomic DNA from the blood cell samples. The trim is 4 bases for V and 7 bases for J, with a gap of 20 bases between the germline ends. The germline V gene yields SGHDT for CDR1 and YYEEEE for CDR2. Spanning cysteine to phenylalanine, the CDR3 consists of 15 amino acids. Only CDR3 DNA remains: 45 bases, in frame from the first base.

The sample belongs to a study of cytomegalovirus exposure and HLA in healthy donors (dated by TCRdb to 2015 to 2018). Describing the broader study: According to an earlier analysis of 550 to 750 of the donors, about 179 million T cells yielded 117 million unique TCR beta sequences and approximately 280 Gb of sequence data. A later analysis re-examined previously published TCR beta repertoires from roughly 720 donors and added high-resolution HLA genotyping to investigate patterns of TCR occurrence. Because of strong linkage in the cohort, 5 or 6 DR-DQ haplotypes were treated as single units for association and clustering. Donor age, sex, ethnicity and CMV serostatus were compiled together with the repertoire data. A later genetic analysis used genome-wide SNP genotypes for 398 of the 666 donors, treating that subset as a discovery cohort. Among almost 400 genotyped donors of the cohort, an average of around 240,000 unique TCR beta nucleotide sequences were sequenced per donor, 15% to 20% of them non-productive. An early release covering just under 650 HLA-typed donors comprised approximately 300 gigabases of sequencing data and tens of millions of unique TCR sequences. HLA typing covered class I and class II loci at four-digit resolution. Using immunosequencing, the study profiled T cell repertoires from around 670 subjects and related those repertoires to cytomegalovirus serostatus. The genetic ancestry cluster associated with self-reported Caucasian donors included over 80% of the approximately 410 genotyped donors. All discovery cohort repertoires had been generated on a single sequencing platform. The study was designed to test whether signatures of past pathogen exposure could be identified by cataloging public T cell receptors. The study combined high-throughput TCR immunosequencing, statistical association of individual TCRs with disease status, and machine learning to predict cytomegalovirus infection status. An earlier analysis of approximately 500 of the donors applied high-throughput TCR beta sequencing to assess whether each TCR beta V gene segment acted as functional or pseudogenic. In addition to the first cohort of 666 subjects, a separate validation cohort of over 90 different subjects was used. In the later analysis, no new phenotypic data were used to find candidate immune exposures; instead, reliance was placed on TCR beta sequences and their occurrence across donors. Typing coverage differed by locus: A, B, C, DRB1 and DQB1 were typed in about 620-630 donors, DQA1 in about 550, DPA1 in around 610, and DPB1 in just under 490. What the authors observed across the whole study: The cohort was sequenced for TCR beta chains only, and without alpha or paired-chain data the features that could be detected were limited. Several of the top co-occurrence clusters appeared to be linked to parvovirus B19, influenza, CMV and Epstein-Barr virus, according to a later analysis. A later analysis found that TCR association rates varied across HLA loci, with DRB1 alleles showing the most associated TCRs and HLA-C alleles the fewest. Some IMGT-functional V segments, including TRBV6-2 and TRBV6-3, could not be distinguished by the 87-base-pair reads and were therefore excluded. Linkage disequilibrium might explain the correlated functional status among segregating V segments, but an unknown experimental factor could not be ruled out. Because some donors lacked HLA typing at each locus, the association tests relied only on the typed subset. When HLA alleles, especially DR and DQ, strongly co-occurred, attributing TCR associations to individual alleles was difficult. According to a later genetic analysis, donors in an Asian-associated ancestry cluster had fewer N-insertions in productive TCRs than the roughly 660-donor mean. Most TCR sequences were seen in very few donors, while some public TCRs were found in many individuals. A later genetic analysis associated a missense DCLRE1C variant with V-gene and J-gene trimming of TCR beta chains, and an independent cohort replicated the association. In the study, approximately 160 TCR beta chains were listed as associated with cytomegalovirus. It was suggested by the authors that the approach could potentially be generalized to other disease states and immunological phenotypes. A further reported finding was that TCR beta sequences accurately predicted the HLA-A and HLA-B alleles for most subjects in the first cohort. Because counts were too low, seventeen rarely observed V segments, including chromosome 9 orphons, were excluded from the earlier analysis of fewer than 650 of the donors. The classifier was reported to diagnose cytomegalovirus status with high specificity and sensitivity in both the original cohort and the validation cohort. At a false discovery rate of 0.05, a later analysis linked about 16,000 TCR beta sequences to specific HLA alleles. A later analysis found that HLA-associated TCR beta chains were more clonally expanded and had lower generation probabilities than equally common non-associated chains. A cluster of highly shared sequence variants was judged likely to be a technical artifact of the sequencing pipeline. Immune exposure information for the cohort was limited to CMV serostatus. Sequencing depth was assumed to be roughly uniform across donors in the presence/absence analyses, though that assumption may not hold. In a later analysis, most CMV-associated TCR beta chains were found to appear HLA-restricted, with HLA associations seemingly driven largely by CMV exposure. Broadly in line with IMGT annotations, most TCR beta V segments showed up in productive rearrangements about 87% or about 30% of the time in an earlier analysis of about 500 of the donors. In vitro tests confirmed that three of the cytomegalovirus-associated TCR beta chains recognize cytomegalovirus antigens.

The library was generated by the immunoSEQ multiplex PCR assay. For the multiplex PCR, a mixture combining 60 forward primers for TCR Vbeta segments and 13 reverse primers for TCR Jbeta segments was used. Amplification of the CDR3 region of rearranged TCR beta genes was performed with a multiplex PCR assay on genomic DNA. The amplified TCR beta libraries were sequenced on the Illumina HiSeq System as 87-base-pair reads. The study's processing was this. In a later analysis, some 80 million unique TCR beta chains were counted across the approximately 670 repertoires, and roughly 9.9 million of these chains were shared by at least two donors. A nearest-neighbor algorithm error-corrected the raw reads and collapsed the reads into unique sequences, merging closely related sequences to remove PCR and sequencing errors. To assign V, D and J gene segments, CDR3 sequences were aligned to IMGT reference sequences. For a sequence to be retained, at least a six-nucleotide match to both a V gene segment and a J gene segment was required. A rearrangement counted as productive if the CDR3 had no stop codons and remained in frame with V and J, and every other rearrangement counted as non-productive. CDR3 was defined by IMGT convention, running from the second conserved V-encoded cysteine to the conserved J-encoded phenylalanine. In an earlier analysis of 587 of the donors, sequences lacking an unambiguous match to a single V gene segment were excluded. An earlier analysis of over 450 of the donors classified V segments as functional when productive rearrangements were above 56.7% and as segregating when the standard deviation between donors was above 5%. A statistical classification framework was developed to diagnose cytomegalovirus status using the catalog of TCR beta chain sequences. A later analysis assigned V and J genes by comparing TCR nucleotide sequences with IMGT/GENE-DB human TR gene sequences. The TCRdist pipeline was used in a later analysis to assign CDR3 sequences and most-parsimonious VDJ recombination scenarios. A later analysis defined each TCR beta chain by its CDR3 amino acid sequence plus V-gene family, and excluded reads lacking a unique V-gene family. In a later analysis, approximately 640 highly shared, low-generation-probability nucleotide sequences were removed to address suspected cross-contamination and a sequencing artifact. In a later analysis, a clonal expansion index for each public chain was calculated from normalized within-repertoire ranks of inferred template counts. In a later analysis, generation probabilities were computed using a VDJ recombination model fitted to out-of-frame rearrangements, and the results were checked against IGoR. In a later analysis, TCR-TCR, TCR-HLA and TCR-CMV co-occurrence was scored with hypergeometric tests, and a repertoire-size bias correction was applied to TCR pairs. False discovery rates were estimated in a later analysis by permuting HLA or CMV assignments 20 times. In a later analysis, co-occurring TCRs were grouped using DBSCAN, and TCRdist sequence similarity was added for clustering within HLA-allele-positive subsets. Repertoires with fewer than 30,000 or more than 120,000 public chains were left out of co-occurrence clustering, as were about 5 repertoires with anomalous nucleotide sharing. What TCRdb holds here is the immuneACCESS table cut down to in-frame rearrangements. Part of the clones is not present; checked against another copy, under half of the missing clones reflect an unresolved V gene, and the others are unexplained. That table gives V, J and clone size, and the DNA gave D and trimming. This sample has over 150,000 clones in its table, and around 80% of those were observed once. The ten largest clones represent 9.5% to 15% of the sample.

This TCR derives from a man aged 25 to 40 in good health and CMV-seropositive. The sequenced sample was PBMCs. The sequence joins TRBV5-6 to TRBJ1-1; no D segment can be confidently identified. The CDR3 loop reads CASSRVGAEVGEAFF. The sequence in DNA is TGTGCCAGCAGCCGGGTGGGAGCCGAGGTCGGTGAAGCTTTCTTT.